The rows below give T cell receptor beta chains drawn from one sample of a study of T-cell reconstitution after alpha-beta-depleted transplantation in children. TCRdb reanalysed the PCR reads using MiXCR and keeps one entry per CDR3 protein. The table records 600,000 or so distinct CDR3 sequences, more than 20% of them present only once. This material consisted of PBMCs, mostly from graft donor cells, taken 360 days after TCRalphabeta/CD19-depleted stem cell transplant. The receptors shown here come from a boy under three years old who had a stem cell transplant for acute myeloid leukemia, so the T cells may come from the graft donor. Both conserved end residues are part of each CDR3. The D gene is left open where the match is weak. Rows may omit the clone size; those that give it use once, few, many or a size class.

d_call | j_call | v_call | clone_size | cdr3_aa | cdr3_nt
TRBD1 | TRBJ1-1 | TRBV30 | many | CAWSGSLTGDTEAFF | TGTGCCTGGAGTGGGTCCCTAACAGGGGACACTGAAGCTTTCTTT
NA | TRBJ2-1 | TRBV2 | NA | CASRYIEQFF | TGTGCCAGCAGGTATATTGAGCAGTTCTTC
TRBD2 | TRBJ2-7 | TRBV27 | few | CASSLWGGGEQYF | TGTGCCAGCAGTTTATGGGGGGGAGGTGAGCAGTACTTC
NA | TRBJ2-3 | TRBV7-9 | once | CASSLAGRATDTQYF | TGTGCCAGCAGCTTGGCGGGTCGTGCGACAGATACGCAGTATTTT
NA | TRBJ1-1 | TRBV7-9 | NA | CASSRTTETTEAFF | TGTGCCAGCAGTCGTACCACCGAGACCACTGAAGCTTTCTTT
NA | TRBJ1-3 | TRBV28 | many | CARHGRSSGNTIYF | TGTGCCAGGCATGGGAGGAGCTCTGGAAACACCATATATTTT
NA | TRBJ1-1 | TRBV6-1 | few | CASNPRRGTNTEAFF | TGTGCCAGCAACCCCAGGCGGGGGACCAACACTGAAGCTTTCTTT
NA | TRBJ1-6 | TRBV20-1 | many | CSARMAGNYNSPLHF | TGCAGTGCTAGAATGGCCGGGAACTATAATTCACCCCTCCACTTT
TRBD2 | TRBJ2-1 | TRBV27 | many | CASSLTRGAGGYNEQFF | TGTGCCAGCAGTCTCACGAGGGGAGCGGGGGGCTACAATGAGCAGTTCTTC
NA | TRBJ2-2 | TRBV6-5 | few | CASSYSFGTGELFF | TGTGCCAGCAGTTACTCCTTTGGCACCGGGGAGCTGTTTTTT
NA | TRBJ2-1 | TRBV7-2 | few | CASRGLVYNEQFF | TGTGCCAGCAGGGGACTGGTATACAATGAGCAGTTCTTC
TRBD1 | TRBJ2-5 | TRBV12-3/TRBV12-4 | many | CASSFGQVQETQYF | TGTGCCAGCAGTTTCGGACAGGTTCAAGAGACCCAGTACTTC
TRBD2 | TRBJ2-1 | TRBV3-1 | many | CASSQGGTSGAQFF | TGTGCCAGCAGCCAAGGTGGGACTAGCGGGGCCCAGTTCTTC
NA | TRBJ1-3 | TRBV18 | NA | CASSPPINRASGNTIYF | TGTGCCAGCTCACCACCTATAAACAGGGCCTCTGGAAACACCATATATTTT